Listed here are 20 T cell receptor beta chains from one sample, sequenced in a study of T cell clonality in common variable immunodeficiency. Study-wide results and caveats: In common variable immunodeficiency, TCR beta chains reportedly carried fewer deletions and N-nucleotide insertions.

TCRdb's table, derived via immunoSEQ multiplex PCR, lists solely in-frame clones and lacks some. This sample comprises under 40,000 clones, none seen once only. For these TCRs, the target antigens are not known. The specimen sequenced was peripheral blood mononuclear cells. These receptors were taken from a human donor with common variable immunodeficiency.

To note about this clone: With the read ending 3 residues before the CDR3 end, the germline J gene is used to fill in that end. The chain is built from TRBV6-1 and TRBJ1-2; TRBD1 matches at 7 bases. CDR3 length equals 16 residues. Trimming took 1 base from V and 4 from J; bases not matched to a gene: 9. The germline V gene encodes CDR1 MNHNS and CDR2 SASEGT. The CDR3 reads CASSEVVGDSRYGYTF. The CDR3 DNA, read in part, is TGTGCCAGCAGTGAAGTAGTGGGGGACAGCCGCTATGGC.

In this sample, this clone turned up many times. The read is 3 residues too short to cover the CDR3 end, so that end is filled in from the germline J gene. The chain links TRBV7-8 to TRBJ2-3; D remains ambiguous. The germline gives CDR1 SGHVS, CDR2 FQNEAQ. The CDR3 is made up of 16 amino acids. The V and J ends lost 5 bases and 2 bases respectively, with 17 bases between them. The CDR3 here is CASSILASQNTDTQYF. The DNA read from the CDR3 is TGTGCCAGCAGCATACTCGCATCACAGAACACAGATACG. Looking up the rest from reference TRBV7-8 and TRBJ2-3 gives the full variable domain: GAGVSQSPRYKVAKRGQDVALRCDPISGHVSLFWYQQALGQGPEFLTYFQNEAQLDKSGLPSDRFFAERPEGSVSTLKIQRTQQEDSAVYLCASSILASQNTDTQYFGPGTRLTVL.

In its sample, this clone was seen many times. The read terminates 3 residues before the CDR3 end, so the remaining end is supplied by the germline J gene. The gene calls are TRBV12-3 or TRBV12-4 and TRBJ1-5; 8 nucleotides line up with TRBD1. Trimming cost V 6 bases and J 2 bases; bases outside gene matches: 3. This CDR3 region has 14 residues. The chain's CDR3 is CASRTGGGNQPQHF. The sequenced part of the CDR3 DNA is TGTGCCAGCAGAACAGGGGGTGGCAATCAGCCC.

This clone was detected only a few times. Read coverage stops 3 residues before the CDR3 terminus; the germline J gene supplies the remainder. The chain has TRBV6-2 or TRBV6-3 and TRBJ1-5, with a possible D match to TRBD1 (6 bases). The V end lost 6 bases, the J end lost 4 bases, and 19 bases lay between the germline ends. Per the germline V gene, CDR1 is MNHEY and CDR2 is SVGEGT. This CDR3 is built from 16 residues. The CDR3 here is CASRGGVTGPNQPQHF. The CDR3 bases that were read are TGTGCCAGCAGGGGGGGGGTGACAGGCCCTAATCAGCCC.

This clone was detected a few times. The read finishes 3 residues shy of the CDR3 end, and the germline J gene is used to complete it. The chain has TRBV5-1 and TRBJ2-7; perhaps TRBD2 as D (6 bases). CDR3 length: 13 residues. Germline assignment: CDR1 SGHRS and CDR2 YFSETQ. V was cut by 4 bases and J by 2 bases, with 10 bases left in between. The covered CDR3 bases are TGCGCCAGCAGCGGGACTGATCCCTACGAG. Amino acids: CASSGTDPYE. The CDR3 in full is CASSGTDPYEQYF.

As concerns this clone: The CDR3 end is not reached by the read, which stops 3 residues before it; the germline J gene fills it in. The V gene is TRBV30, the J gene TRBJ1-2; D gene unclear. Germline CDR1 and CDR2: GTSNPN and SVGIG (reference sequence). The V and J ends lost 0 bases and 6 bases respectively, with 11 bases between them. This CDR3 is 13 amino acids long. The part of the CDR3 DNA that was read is TGTGCCTGGAGTGTGCGCCTCCGCGATGGC. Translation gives CAWSVRLRDG. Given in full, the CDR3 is CAWSVRLRDGYTF.

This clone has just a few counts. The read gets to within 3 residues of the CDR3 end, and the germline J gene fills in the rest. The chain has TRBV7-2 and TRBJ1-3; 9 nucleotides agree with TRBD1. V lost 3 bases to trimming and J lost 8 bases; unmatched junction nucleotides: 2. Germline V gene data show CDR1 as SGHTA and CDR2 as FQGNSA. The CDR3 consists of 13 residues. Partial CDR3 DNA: TGTGCCAGCAGCTTGGACAGGGGACACACC. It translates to CASSLDRGHT. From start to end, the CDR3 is CASSLDRGHTIYF.

CDR3 loop: CASSLKGVSGGVNEQFF. CDR3 DNA, as far as it was read: TGTGCCAGCAGCTTAAAAGGGGTCAGCGGGGGGGTAAATGAG. The V and J genes are TRBV7-3 and TRBJ2-1, with 10 bases fitting TRBD2. The sequence runs out 3 residues before the end of the CDR3; the remainder is reconstructed from the germline J gene. Germline assignment: CDR1 SGHTA and CDR2 FQGTGA. The CDR3 has 17 amino acids. V was pared by 1 base and J by 7 bases, with 10 bases of the junction left unmatched.

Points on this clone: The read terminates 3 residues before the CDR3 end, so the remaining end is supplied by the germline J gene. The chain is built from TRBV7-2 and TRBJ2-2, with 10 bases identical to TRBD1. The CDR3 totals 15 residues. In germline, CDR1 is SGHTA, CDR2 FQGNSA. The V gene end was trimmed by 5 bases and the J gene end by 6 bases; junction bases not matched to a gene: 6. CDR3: CASSPRTGGAGELFF. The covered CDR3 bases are TGTGCCAGCAGCCCGCGGACAGGGGGGGCCGGGGAG.

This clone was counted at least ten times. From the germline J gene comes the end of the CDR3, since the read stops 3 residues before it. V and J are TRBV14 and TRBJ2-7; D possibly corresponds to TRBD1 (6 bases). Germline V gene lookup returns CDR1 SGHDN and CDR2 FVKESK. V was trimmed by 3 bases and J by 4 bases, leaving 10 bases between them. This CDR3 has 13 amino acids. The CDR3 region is CASSHRGQYEQYF. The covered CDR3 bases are TGTGCCAGCAGCCACAGAGGACAGTACGAG.

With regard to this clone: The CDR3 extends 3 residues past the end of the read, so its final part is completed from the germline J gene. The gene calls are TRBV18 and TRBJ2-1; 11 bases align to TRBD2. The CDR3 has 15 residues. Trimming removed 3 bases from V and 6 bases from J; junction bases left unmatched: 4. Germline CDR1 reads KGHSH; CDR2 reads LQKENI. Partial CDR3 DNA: TGTGCCAGCTCACCTCTAGCGGGGGGCTCCAATGAG. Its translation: CASSPLAGGSNE. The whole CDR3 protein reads CASSPLAGGSNEQFF.

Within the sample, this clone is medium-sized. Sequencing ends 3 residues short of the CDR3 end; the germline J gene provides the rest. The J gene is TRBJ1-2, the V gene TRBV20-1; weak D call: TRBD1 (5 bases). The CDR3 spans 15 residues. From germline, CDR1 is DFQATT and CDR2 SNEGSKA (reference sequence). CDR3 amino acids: CSAPILVRASHGYTF. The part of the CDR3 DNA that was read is TGCAGTGCCCCGATCTTAGTCAGGGCATCCCACGGC.

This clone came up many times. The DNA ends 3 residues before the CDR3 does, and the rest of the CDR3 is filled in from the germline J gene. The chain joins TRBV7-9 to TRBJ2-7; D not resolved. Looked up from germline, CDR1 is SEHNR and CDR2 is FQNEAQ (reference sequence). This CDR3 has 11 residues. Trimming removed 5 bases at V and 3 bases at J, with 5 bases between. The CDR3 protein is CASSPLYEQYF. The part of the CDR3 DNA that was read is TGTGCCAGCAGCCCCCTCTACGAG.

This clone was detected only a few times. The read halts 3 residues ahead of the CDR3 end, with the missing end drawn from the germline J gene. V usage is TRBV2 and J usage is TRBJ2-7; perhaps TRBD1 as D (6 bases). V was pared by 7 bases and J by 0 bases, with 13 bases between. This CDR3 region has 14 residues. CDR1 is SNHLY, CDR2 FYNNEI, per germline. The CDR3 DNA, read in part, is TGTGCCAGCACGGAACAGGGTTACTCCTACGAG. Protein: CASTEQGYSYE. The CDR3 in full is CASTEQGYSYEQYF.

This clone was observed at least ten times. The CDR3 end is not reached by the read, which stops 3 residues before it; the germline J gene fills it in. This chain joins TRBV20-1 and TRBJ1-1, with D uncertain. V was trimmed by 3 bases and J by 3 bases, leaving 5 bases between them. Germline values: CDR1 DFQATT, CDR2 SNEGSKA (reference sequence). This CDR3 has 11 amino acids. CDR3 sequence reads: CSASIHTEAFF. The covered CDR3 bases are TGCAGTGCTAGCATCCACACTGAA.

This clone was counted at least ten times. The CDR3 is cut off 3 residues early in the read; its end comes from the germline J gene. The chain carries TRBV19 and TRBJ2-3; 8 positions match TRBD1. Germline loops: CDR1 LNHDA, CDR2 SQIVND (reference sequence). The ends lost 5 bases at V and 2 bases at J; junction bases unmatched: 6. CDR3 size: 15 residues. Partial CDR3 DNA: TGTGCCAGTAGTCCGGACAGGGCTGACACAGATACG. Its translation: CASSPDRADTDT. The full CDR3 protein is CASSPDRADTDTQYF.

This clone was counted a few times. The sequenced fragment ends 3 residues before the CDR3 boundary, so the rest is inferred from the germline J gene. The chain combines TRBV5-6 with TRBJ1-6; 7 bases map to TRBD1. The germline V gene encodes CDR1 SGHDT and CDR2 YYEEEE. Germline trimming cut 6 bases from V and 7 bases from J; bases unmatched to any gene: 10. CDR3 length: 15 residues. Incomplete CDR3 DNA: TGTGCCAGCACCGGGGGAAGGGGGCGGAATTCACCC. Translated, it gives CASTGGRGRNSP. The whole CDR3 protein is CASTGGRGRNSPLHF.

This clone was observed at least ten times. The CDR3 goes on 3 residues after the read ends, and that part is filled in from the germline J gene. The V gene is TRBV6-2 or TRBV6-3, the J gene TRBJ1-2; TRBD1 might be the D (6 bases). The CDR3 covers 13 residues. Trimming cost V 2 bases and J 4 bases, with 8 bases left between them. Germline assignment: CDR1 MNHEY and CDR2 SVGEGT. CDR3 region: CASSYGTPYGYTF. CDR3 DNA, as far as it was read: TGTGCCAGCAGTTACGGGACACCCTATGGC.

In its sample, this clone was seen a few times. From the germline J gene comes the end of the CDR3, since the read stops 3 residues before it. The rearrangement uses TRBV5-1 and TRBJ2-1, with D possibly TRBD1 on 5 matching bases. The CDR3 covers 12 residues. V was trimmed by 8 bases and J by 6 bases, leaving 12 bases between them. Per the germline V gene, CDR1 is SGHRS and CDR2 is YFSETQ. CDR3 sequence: CASFAGSNEQFF. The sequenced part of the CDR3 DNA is TGCGCCAGTTTTGCAGGGTCCAATGAG. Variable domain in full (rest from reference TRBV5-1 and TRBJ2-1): KAGVTQTPRYLIKTRGQQVTLSCSPISGHRSVSWYQQTPGQGLQFLFEYFSETQRNKGNFPGRFSGRQFSNSRSEMNVSTLELGDSALYLCASFAGSNEQFFGPGTRLTVL.

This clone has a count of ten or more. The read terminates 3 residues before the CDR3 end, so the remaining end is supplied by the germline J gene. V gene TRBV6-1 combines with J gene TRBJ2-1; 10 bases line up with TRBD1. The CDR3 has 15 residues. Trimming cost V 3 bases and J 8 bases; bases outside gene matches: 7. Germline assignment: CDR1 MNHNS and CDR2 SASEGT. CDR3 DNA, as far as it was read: TGTGCCAGCAGTGAGGACAGGGGGGGATCGGATGAG. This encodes CASSEDRGGSDE. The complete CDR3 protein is CASSEDRGGSDEQFF.